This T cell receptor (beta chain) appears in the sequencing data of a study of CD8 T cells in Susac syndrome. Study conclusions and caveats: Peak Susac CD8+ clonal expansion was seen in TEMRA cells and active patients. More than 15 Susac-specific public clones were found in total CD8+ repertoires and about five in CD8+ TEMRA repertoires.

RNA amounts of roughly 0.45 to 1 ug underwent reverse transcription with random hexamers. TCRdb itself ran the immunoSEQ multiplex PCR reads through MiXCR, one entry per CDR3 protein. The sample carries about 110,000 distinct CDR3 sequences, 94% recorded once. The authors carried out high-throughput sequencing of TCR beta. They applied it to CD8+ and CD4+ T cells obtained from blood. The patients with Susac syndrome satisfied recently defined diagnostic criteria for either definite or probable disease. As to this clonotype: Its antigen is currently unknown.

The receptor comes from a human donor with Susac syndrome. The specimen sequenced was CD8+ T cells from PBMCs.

CDR3 DNA: TGCAGTGCTAGAGATCGCATCCTGGGTCGGCAGCCTGTCGAGGCGACAGGCTACACCTTC. Translation gives CSARDRILGRQPVEATGYTF. The chain carries TRBV20-1 and TRBJ1-2; D is unresolved. The CDR3 has 20 residues. The V gene's germline CDR1 is DFQATT and CDR2 SNEGSKA (reference sequence). The V end was cut by 0 bases, the J end by 8 bases, with 34 bases between.